The T cell receptor beta chain described here comes from a study of blood T cell repertoires in COVID-19. Whole-study context: PBMCs, B-cell-depleted T cells, or T cells were the source of the cDNA or gDNA that made up the material.

This CDR3 region has 13 residues. Germline values: CDR1 SGHRS, CDR2 YFSETQ. The germline V and J ends were trimmed by 0 bases and 5 bases, with 8 bases remaining between them. Using immunoSEQ multiplex PCR, the repertoire was profiled, and TCRdb retains in-frame clones only, with some absent. The data show some 68,000 clones, about 90% seen once. Input material: peripheral blood. This sequence was found in a man over 45 with COVID-19, enrolled during active disease. The rearrangement joins TRBV5-1 to TRBJ2-5; no definite D call. The CDR3: CASSLDYRETQYF. The CDR3 DNA reads TGCGCCAGCAGCTTGGATTATCGGGAGACCCAGTACTTC.